This passage covers 22 T cell receptor beta chains from one sample sequenced in a study of CD8 T cells in Susac syndrome. Random hexamers were used to reverse transcribe 0.5 to 1 ug of RNA. Via MiXCR, TCRdb re-called the immunoSEQ multiplex PCR reads, giving one row per CDR3 protein. The sample consists of hundreds of thousands of distinct CDR3 sequences, about 95% of them appearing once. The sample consisted of CD4+ T cells from PBMCs. The receptors shown here come from a human donor with multiple sclerosis.

V and J are TRBV9 and TRBJ2-7, with D tentatively TRBD1 (6 bases). CDR1 SGDLS and CDR2 YYNGEE come from the germline V gene. There are 14 residues in the CDR3. Trimming left V 3 bases short and J 2 bases short, with 12 bases between. This CDR3 is CASSAGTQTYEQYF. Written as DNA, the CDR3 is TGTGCCAGCAGCGCCGGGACACAAACCTACGAGCAGTACTTC.

The V call is TRBV3-1, the J call TRBJ2-1; no reliable D call. Trimming shortened V by 1 base and J by 12 bases, and 10 bases separated the two germline ends. CDR1 is LGHDT and CDR2 is YNNKEL in the germline V gene (reference sequence). The CDR3 loop spans 12 amino acids. CDR3 sequence reads: CASSQVGRRQFF. The DNA of the CDR3 is TGTGCCAGCAGCCAAGTGGGTCGACGGCAGTTCTTC.

V and J are TRBV29-1 and TRBJ2-1; 9 bases agree with TRBD1. Germline values: CDR1 SQVTM, CDR2 ANQGSEA. This CDR3 spans 14 amino acids. Trimming at V came to 7 bases and at J to 2 bases, leaving 6 bases not matched to a gene. The CDR3 DNA sequence: TGCAGCGCGTGGGACAGGGCTACCTACAATGAGCAGTTCTTC. Amino acids: CSAWDRATYNEQFF.

The chain has TRBV24-1 and TRBJ2-7; 7 positions agree with TRBD2. Germline V gene sequence: CDR1 KGHDR, CDR2 SFDVKD. This CDR3 has 13 amino acids. After removal of 4 bases from V and 3 bases from J, the junction contained 2 bases not matched to a gene. CDR3: CATSDGGGYEQYF. CDR3 sequence (DNA): TGTGCCACCAGTGACGGCGGGGGCTACGAGCAGTACTTC.

V and J are TRBV6-2 or TRBV6-3 and TRBJ2-1; 9 bases match TRBD1. The CDR3 is 15 residues long. Germline CDR1 and CDR2: MNHEY and SVGEGT. V gave up 2 bases and J gave up 7 bases; unmatched junction bases: 6. Here the CDR3 DNA reads TGTGCCAGCAGTTACCCTAGGACAGGGGCAAATGAGCAGTTCTTC. It yields the protein CASSYPRTGANEQFF.

V usage is TRBV6-5 and J usage is TRBJ2-4; D possibly corresponds to TRBD2 (6 bases). Trimming left V 0 bases short and J 0 bases short, with 15 bases between. Germline loops: CDR1 MNHEY, CDR2 SVGAGI. CDR3 length equals 18 residues. CDR3 DNA sequence: TGTGCCAGCAGTTACTCCCTCCTTAGCGGACAAGCCAAAAACATTCAGTACTTC. It yields the protein CASSYSLLSGQAKNIQYF.

The genes are TRBV30 and TRBJ2-6, with 8 bases identical to TRBD2. This CDR3 spans 15 amino acids. Trimming took 5 bases from V and 3 from J; bases not matched to a gene: 6. Germline values: CDR1 GTSNPN, CDR2 SVGIG (reference sequence). CDR3 sequence: CAWGGGGIGANVLTF. The CDR3 DNA reads as TGTGCCTGGGGAGGCGGGGGGATTGGGGCCAACGTCCTGACTTTC.

The gene calls are TRBV7-2 and TRBJ1-2; 8 nucleotides agree with TRBD1. CDR1 and CDR2 (germline): SGHTA, FQGNSA. The CDR3 runs 15 residues. V was pared by 1 base and J by 4 bases, with 5 bases of the junction left unmatched. The CDR3 loop reads CASSLDAGGGYGYTF. The DNA for the CDR3 is TGTGCCAGCAGCTTAGACGCAGGGGGCGGCTATGGCTACACCTTC.

The CDR3 DNA reads TGCAGCGCCGGGGGAGCGAACACTGAAGCTTTCTTT. This sequence encodes CSAGGANTEAFF. This rearrangement joins TRBV29-1 to TRBJ1-1, with a tentative D call TRBD1 (5 bases). This CDR3 has 12 residues. Trimming took 7 bases from V and 1 from J, leaving 10 bases between them. Per the germline V gene, CDR1 is SQVTM and CDR2 is ANQGSEA.

The chain recombines TRBV9 with TRBJ1-2; D call uncertain. Deletions cut 0 bases from V and 4 bases from J, with 10 bases between. Germline-derived CDR1 and CDR2 are SGDLS and YYNGEE. The CDR3 consists of 14 residues. CDR3 region: CASSVGVEAYGYTF. The CDR3 DNA is TGTGCCAGCAGCGTAGGTGTAGAAGCCTATGGCTACACCTTC.

The rearrangement uses TRBV27 and TRBJ1-5; possibly TRBD1 for D (6 bases). Germline CDR1 is MNHEY and CDR2 is SMNVEV (reference sequence). V lost 2 bases, J lost 2 bases, and 13 bases lay in between. This CDR3 is built from 16 residues. The DNA for the CDR3 is TGTGCCAGCAGTTTAAGGCAAGGGGGGGGCAATCAGCCCCAGCATTTT. Amino acid sequence: CASSLRQGGGNQPQHF.

This chain connects TRBV20-1 to TRBJ2-2; 9 bases fit TRBD2. This CDR3 is built from 15 residues. J was trimmed by 0 bases and V by 3 bases; bases with no gene match: 2. Germline V gene sequence: CDR1 DFQATT, CDR2 SNEGSKA (reference sequence). Here the CDR3 reads CSARVAGANTGELFF. The CDR3 bases are TGCAGTGCTAGGGTAGCGGGGGCGAACACCGGGGAGCTGTTTTTT.

V is TRBV24-1 and J is TRBJ2-5; 7 nucleotides align to TRBD1. The CDR3 has 12 amino acids. The germline V gene encodes CDR1 KGHDR and CDR2 SFDVKD. J gave up 1 base and V 9 bases, and 1 base lay outside the gene matches. The CDR3 protein is CATRDSQETQYF. CDR3 bases: TGTGCCACCCGGGACAGCCAAGAGACCCAGTACTTC.

This clonotype was observed a single time. The chain carries TRBV11-2 and TRBJ2-7; maybe TRBD2 (5 bases). Germline lookup yields CDR1 SGHAT and CDR2 FQNNGV. The length of the CDR3 is 13 residues. The germline V and J ends were trimmed by 5 bases and 6 bases, with 14 bases remaining between them. CDR3 sequence: CASSPEVGSEQYV. CDR3 bases: TGTGCCAGCAGCCCAGAGGTAGGGAGCGAGCAGTACGTC.

J is TRBJ2-3 and V is TRBV20-1; no clear D. In germline, CDR1 is DFQATT, CDR2 SNEGSKA (reference sequence). V shed 5 bases and J shed 3 bases, with 12 bases lying between them. This CDR3 comprises 13 residues. CDR3 sequence reads: CSAETPWTDTQYF. In DNA, the CDR3 is TGCAGTGCTGAGACCCCCTGGACAGATACGCAGTATTTT.

V usage is TRBV7-9 and J usage is TRBJ1-4; TRBD1 is a possible D gene (5 bases). The CDR3 sequence is 14 residues long. V lost 11 bases, J lost 10 bases, and 23 bases lay in between. The germline V gene encodes CDR1 SEHNR and CDR2 FQNEAQ (reference sequence). CDR3 protein: CALQGGRMEGKLFF. CDR3 DNA: TGTGCCCTCCAGGGAGGCAGGATGGAGGGAAAACTGTTTTTT.

This chain connects TRBV12-5 to TRBJ1-2; D not certain. V gave up 1 base and J gave up 5 bases, with 8 bases separating them. Germline values: CDR1 LGHNT, CDR2 FRNRAP. The CDR3 covers 13 residues. CDR3 in DNA: TGTGCTAGTGGTTTGGGCAGGAGTTATGGCTACACCTTC. Translation gives CASGLGRSYGYTF.

This clonotype was recorded only once. The V gene is TRBV30, the J gene TRBJ1-1; D is unresolved. V dropped 4 bases and J dropped 4 bases, with 19 bases sitting between them. CDR1 is GTSNPN and CDR2 is SVGIG in the germline V gene (reference sequence). The CDR3 is 15 residues long. CDR3 DNA: TGTGCCTGGAAAGGAATTAGGGCGGGAGGCACTGAAGCTTTCTTT. Its protein product is CAWKGIRAGGTEAFF.

The chain recombines TRBV12-3 or TRBV12-4 with TRBJ1-4; D not certain. This CDR3 is 15 amino acids long. V was clipped by 5 bases and J by 8 bases, with 18 bases between them. The CDR3 region is CASSAKNLMVEKLFF. The CDR3 coding sequence is TGTGCCAGCAGTGCCAAGAACCTTATGGTGGAAAAACTGTTTTTT.

This sequence joins TRBV7-9 and TRBJ2-2, with D possibly matching TRBD1 (6 bases). The germline V and J ends were trimmed by 5 bases and 5 bases, with 12 bases remaining between them. In germline, CDR1 is SEHNR, CDR2 FQNEAQ (reference sequence). The CDR3 length is 14 residues. CDR3 loop: CASSLGQTTGELFF. The CDR3 DNA is TGTGCCAGCAGCCTTGGACAGACGACCGGGGAGCTGTTTTTT.

This rearrangement joins TRBV12-3 or TRBV12-4 to TRBJ2-5; D is undetermined. V was shortened by 3 bases and J by 5 bases, with 7 bases between the two germline ends. The CDR3 is made up of 12 amino acids. CDR3: CASSFDRETQYF. The CDR3 DNA reads TGTGCCAGCAGTTTCGACCGGGAGACCCAGTACTTC.

V is TRBV5-4 and J is TRBJ2-5; no firm D call. Trimming removed 3 bases from V and 0 bases from J, with 15 bases in between. The CDR3 has 16 amino acids. CDR1 and CDR2 from the germline V gene are SGHNT and YYREEE (reference sequence). As DNA, the CDR3 is TGTGCCAGCAGCTCCCGAGAGCTGACGTACCAAGAGACCCAGTACTTC. Translated, it gives CASSSRELTYQETQYF.